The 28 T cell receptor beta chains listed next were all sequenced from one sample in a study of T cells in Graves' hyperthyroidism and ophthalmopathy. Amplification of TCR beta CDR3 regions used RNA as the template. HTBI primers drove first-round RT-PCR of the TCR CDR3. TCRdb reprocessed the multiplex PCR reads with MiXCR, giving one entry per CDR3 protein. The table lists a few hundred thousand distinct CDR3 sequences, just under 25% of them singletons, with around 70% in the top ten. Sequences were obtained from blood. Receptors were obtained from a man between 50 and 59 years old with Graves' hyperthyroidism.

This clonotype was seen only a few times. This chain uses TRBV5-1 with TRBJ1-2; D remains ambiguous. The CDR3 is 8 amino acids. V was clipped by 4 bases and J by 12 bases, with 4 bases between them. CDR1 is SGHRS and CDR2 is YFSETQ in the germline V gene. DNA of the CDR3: TGCGCCAGCAGCGGTGACACCTTC. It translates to CASSGDTF.

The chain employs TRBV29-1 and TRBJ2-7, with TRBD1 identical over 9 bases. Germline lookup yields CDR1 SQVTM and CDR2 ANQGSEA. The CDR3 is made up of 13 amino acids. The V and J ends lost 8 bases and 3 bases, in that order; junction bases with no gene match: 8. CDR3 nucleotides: TGCAGCCCGAGGGACAGGGCCCTCTACGAGCAGTACTTC. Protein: CSPRDRALYEQYF.

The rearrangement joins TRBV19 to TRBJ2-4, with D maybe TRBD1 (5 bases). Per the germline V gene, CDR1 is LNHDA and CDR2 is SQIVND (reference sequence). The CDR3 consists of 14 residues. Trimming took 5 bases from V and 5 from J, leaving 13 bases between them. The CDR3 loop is CASSARQKENIQYF. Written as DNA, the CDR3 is TGTGCCAGTAGTGCCCGACAGAAGGAAAACATTCAGTACTTC.

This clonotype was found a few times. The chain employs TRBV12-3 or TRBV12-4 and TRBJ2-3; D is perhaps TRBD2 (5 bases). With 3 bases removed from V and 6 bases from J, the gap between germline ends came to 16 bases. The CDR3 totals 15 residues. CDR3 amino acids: CASSFSLGEGDTQYF. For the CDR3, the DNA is TGTGCCAGCAGTTTCTCTTTGGGAGAGGGCGATACGCAGTATTTT.

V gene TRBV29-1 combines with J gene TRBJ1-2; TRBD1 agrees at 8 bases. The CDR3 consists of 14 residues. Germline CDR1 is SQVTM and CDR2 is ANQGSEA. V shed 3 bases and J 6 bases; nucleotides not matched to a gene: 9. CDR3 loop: CSVDDDRGADGYTF. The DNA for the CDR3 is TGCAGCGTTGACGATGACAGGGGTGCCGATGGCTACACCTTC.

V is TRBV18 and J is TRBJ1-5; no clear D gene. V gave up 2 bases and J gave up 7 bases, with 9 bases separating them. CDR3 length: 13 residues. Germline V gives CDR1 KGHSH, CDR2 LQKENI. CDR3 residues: CASSPGADQPQHF. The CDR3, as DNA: TGTGCCAGCTCACCAGGCGCGGACCAGCCCCAGCATTTT.

This CDR3 reads CASSPQVVTTTDTQYF. The DNA for the CDR3 is TGTGCCAGCAGCCCCCAGGTGGTGACCACCACAGATACGCAGTATTTT. The V gene is TRBV7-2, the J gene TRBJ2-3; D not certain. CDR3 length equals 16 residues. Germline CDR1 SGHTA, CDR2 FQGNSA. V lost 5 bases and J 2 bases, leaving 17 bases between the germline ends.

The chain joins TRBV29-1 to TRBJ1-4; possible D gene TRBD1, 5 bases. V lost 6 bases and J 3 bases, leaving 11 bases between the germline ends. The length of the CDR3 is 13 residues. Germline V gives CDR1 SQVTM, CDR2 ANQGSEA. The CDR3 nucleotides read TGCAGCGTGCAGAGGGGAGCTAATGAAAAACTGTTTTTT. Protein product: CSVQRGANEKLFF.

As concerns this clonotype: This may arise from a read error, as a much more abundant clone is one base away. The CDR3 DNA is TGTGCCAGCAGCTTAGCGGTCATGAGTGAGCAGTTCTTC. Amino acid sequence: CASSLAVMSEQFF. The chain combines TRBV7-2 with TRBJ2-1; D gene unclear. Germline V lookup: CDR1 SGHTA, CDR2 FQGNSA. The ends were cut back, 0 bases at V and 9 bases at J, with 9 bases in the middle. The CDR3 consists of 13 residues.

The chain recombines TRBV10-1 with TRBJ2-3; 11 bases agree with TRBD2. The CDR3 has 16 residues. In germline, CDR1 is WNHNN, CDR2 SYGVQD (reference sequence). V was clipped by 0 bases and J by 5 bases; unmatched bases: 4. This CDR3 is CASSESSGRGLDTQYF. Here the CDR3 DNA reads TGCGCCAGCAGTGAGTCTAGCGGGAGGGGATTAGATACGCAGTATTTT.

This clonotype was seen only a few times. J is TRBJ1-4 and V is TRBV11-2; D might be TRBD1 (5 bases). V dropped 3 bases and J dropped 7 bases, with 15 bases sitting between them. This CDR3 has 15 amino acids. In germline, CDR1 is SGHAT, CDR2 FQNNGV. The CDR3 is CASSFRQGVLEKLFF. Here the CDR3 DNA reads TGTGCCAGCAGCTTCAGGCAGGGAGTTCTTGAAAAACTGTTTTTT.

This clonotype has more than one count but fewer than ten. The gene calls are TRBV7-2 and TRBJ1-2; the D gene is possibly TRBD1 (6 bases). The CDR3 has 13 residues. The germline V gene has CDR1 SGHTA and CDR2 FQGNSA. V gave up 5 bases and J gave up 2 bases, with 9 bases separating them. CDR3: CASSHDRNYGYTF. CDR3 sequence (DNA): TGTGCCAGCAGCCACGACAGGAACTATGGCTACACCTTC.

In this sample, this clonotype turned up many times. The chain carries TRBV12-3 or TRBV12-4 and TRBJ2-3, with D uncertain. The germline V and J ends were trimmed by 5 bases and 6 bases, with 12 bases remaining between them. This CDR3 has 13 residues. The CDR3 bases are TGTGCCAGCAGTGTCTCCTACGGCGATACGCAGTATTTT. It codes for CASSVSYGDTQYF.

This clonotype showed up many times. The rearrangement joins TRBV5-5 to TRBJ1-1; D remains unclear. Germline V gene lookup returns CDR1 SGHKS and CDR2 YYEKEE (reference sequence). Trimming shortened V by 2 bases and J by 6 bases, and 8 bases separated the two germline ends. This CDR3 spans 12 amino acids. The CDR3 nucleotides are TGTGCCAGCAGCTTTTCCTCAGCTGAAGCTTTCTTT. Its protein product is CASSFSSAEAFF. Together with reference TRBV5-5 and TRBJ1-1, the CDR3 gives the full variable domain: DAGVTQSPTHLIKTRGQQVTLRCSPISGHKSVSWYQQVLGQGPQFIFQYYEKEERGRGNFPDRFSARQFPNYSSELNVNALLLGDSALYLCASSFSSAEAFFGQGTRLTVV.

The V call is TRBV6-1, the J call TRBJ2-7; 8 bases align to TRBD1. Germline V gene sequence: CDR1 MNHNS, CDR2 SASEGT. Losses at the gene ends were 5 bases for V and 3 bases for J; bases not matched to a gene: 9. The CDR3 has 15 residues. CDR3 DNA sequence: TGTGCCAGCAGTAGGGACAGGAATCCCCTCTACGAGCAGTACTTC. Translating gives CASSRDRNPLYEQYF.

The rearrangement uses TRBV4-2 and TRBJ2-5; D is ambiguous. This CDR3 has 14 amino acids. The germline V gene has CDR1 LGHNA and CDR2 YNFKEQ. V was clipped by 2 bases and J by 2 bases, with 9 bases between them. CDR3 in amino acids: CASSQSWPQETQYF. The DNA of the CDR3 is TGTGCCAGCAGCCAATCTTGGCCTCAAGAGACCCAGTACTTC.

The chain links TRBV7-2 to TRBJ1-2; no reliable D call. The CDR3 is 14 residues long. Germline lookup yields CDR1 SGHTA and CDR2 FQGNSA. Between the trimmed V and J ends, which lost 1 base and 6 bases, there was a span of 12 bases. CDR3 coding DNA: TGTGCCAGCAGCTTAGATTCCTTGACAAATGGCTACACCTTC. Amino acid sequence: CASSLDSLTNGYTF.

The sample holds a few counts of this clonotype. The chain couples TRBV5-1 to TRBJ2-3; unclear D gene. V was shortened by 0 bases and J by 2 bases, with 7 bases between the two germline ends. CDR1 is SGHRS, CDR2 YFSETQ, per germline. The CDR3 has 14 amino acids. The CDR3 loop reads CASSLGSPTDTQYF. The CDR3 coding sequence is TGCGCCAGCAGCTTGGGATCTCCCACAGATACGCAGTATTTT.

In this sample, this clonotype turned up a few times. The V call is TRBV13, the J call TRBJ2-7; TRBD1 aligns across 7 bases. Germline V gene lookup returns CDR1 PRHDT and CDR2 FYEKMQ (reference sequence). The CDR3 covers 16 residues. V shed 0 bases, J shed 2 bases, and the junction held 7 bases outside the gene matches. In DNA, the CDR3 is TGTGCCAGCAGCTTAGGCTTAGGGGGCCCAACCTACGAGCAGTACTTC. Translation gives CASSLGLGGPTYEQYF.

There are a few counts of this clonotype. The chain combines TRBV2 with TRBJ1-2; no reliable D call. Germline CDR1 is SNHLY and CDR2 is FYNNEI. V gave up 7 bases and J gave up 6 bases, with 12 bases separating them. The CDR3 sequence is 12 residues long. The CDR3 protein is CASIRAYDGYTF. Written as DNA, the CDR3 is TGTGCCAGCATTCGGGCTTACGATGGCTACACCTTC.

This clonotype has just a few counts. The CDR3 coding sequence is TGCAGTGCTAACCAGGGTTCTAACTATGGCTACACCTTC. It encodes CSANQGSNYGYTF. The V gene is TRBV20-1, the J gene TRBJ1-2, with a possible D match to TRBD1 (5 bases). V lost 4 bases and J 0 bases, leaving 9 bases between the germline ends. The CDR3 runs 13 residues. The germline V gene has CDR1 DFQATT and CDR2 SNEGSKA (reference sequence).

The chain's CDR3 is CASSVVSRELFF. The CDR3 bases are TGTGCCAGCAGCGTAGTGTCCAGGGAGCTGTTTTTT. This chain joins TRBV9 and TRBJ2-2; D ambiguous. V lost 0 bases and J lost 9, with 6 bases in between. CDR3 length: 12 residues. Germline CDR1 reads SGDLS; CDR2 reads YYNGEE.

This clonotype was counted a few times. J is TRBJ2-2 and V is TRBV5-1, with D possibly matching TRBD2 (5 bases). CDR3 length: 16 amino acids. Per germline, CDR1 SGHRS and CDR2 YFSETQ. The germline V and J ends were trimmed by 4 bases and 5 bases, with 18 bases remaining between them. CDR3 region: CASSPVGIEETGELFF. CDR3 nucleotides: TGCGCCAGCAGCCCCGTCGGGATCGAAGAGACCGGGGAGCTGTTTTTT.

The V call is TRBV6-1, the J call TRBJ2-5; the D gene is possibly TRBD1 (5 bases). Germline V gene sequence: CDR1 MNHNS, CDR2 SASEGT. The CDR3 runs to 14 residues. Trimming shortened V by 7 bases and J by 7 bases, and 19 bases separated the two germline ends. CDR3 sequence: CASIPPGHLGTQYF. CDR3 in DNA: TGTGCCAGCATCCCGCCAGGACACCTGGGGACCCAGTACTTC.

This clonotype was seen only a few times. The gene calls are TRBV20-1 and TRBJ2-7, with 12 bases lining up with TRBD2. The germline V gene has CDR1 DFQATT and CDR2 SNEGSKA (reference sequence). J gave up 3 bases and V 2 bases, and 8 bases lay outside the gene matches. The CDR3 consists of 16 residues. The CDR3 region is CSARSRLAGDGYEQYF. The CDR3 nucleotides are TGCAGTGCTAGATCCCGACTAGCGGGAGACGGCTACGAGCAGTACTTC.

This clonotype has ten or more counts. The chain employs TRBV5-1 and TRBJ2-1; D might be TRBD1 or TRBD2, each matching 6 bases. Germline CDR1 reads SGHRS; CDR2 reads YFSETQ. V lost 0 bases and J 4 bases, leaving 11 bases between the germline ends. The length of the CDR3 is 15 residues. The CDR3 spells CASSLATGAYNEQFF. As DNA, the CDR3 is TGCGCCAGCAGCTTGGCGACGGGGGCGTACAATGAGCAGTTCTTC.

The CDR3 protein is CASSGSGRTYEQYF. In DNA, the CDR3 is TGTGCCAGCAGCGGTAGCGGGAGGACCTACGAGCAGTACTTC. This chain joins TRBV9 and TRBJ2-7, with 10 bases that match TRBD2. CDR3 length: 14 amino acids. Germline lookup yields CDR1 SGDLS and CDR2 YYNGEE. The V gene end was trimmed by 3 bases and the J gene end by 2 bases; junction bases not matched to a gene: 2.

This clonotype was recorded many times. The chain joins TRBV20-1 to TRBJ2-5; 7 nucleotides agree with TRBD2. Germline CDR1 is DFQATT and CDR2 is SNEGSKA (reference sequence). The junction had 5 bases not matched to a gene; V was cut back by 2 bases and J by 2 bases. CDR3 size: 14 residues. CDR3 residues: CSARRGTKQETQYF. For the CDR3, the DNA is TGCAGTGCTAGACGAGGGACTAAACAAGAGACCCAGTACTTC.